This T cell receptor (beta chain) was sequenced for a study of blood T cell repertoires in COVID-19. CDR1 and CDR2 (germline): DFQATT, SNEGSKA (reference sequence). V dropped 3 bases and J dropped 5 bases, with 10 bases sitting between them. There are 13 residues in the CDR3. Measured with immunoSEQ multiplex PCR; TCRdb has only the in-frame clones, and not every one. Here the sample spans 300,000 to 500,000 clones, 88% being singletons. This receptor was identified in a woman younger than 45 with acute COVID-19. Sequencing was carried out using PBMCs or T cells enriched from blood (not recorded which). The rearrangement uses TRBV20-1 and TRBJ2-2; D is uncertain. The DNA for the CDR3 is TGCAGTGCTAGTCTCCGAGAGACCGGGGAGCTGTTTTTT. Protein product: CSASLRETGELFF.